Presented here are 21 T cell receptor beta chains from one specimen sequenced in a study of shared clonotypes between healthy human individuals. Libraries were prepared by immunoSEQ multiplex PCR; TCRdb keeps only in-frame clonotypes and omits some of them. The profile shows roughly 96,000 clones, about half of them singletons. The sequenced sample consisted of PBMCs. Receptor source: a woman aged 40 to 55 in good health. Some clones in this sample may be carry-over from other donors' samples.

The count of this clone is one. A read error may explain this, as a much larger clone is one base away. V and J are TRBV28 and TRBJ2-7; D is tentatively TRBD1 or TRBD2 (5 bases each). The CDR3 totals 15 residues. Trimming removed 4 bases from V and 5 bases from J, with 18 bases in between. Germline V gives CDR1 MDHEN, CDR2 SYDVKM. The CDR3 spells CASSSPGAGGNEQYF. The CDR3 DNA sequence: TGTGCCAGCAGTTCCCCCGGGGCTGGCGGTAACGAGCAGTACTTC. The complete variable domain, with remaining parts taken from reference TRBV28 and TRBJ2-7, reads DVKVTQSSRYLVKRTGEKVFLECVQDMDHENMFWYRQDPGLGLRLIYFSYDVKMKEKGDIPEGYSVSREKKERFSLILESASTNQTSMYLCASSSPGAGGNEQYFGPGTRLTVT.

This clone has a count of ten or more. J is TRBJ1-1 and V is TRBV4-1; D call uncertain. Germline CDR1 and CDR2: MGHRA and YSYEKL. V lost 0 bases and J lost 0, with 11 bases in between. The CDR3 is made up of 16 amino acids. CDR3 sequence (DNA): TGCGCCAGCAGCCAAGACGTCCTAATGATGAACACTGAAGCTTTCTTT. Translated, it gives CASSQDVLMMNTEAFF.

The CDR3, as DNA: TGTGCCTGGAACGCCGGGACAGGCTACGAGCAGTACTTC. Its protein is CAWNAGTGYEQYF. The chain carries TRBV30 and TRBJ2-7, with TRBD1 matching over 8 bases. Germline CDR1 GTSNPN, CDR2 SVGIG (reference sequence). The CDR3 runs 13 residues. The ends lost 4 bases at V and 3 bases at J; junction bases unmatched: 5.

This clone has only a few counts. A far larger clone lies a single base away; this is likely a read error. The CDR3 sequence is CASSEWGGASYEQYF. The CDR3 bases are TGTGCCAGCAGTGAATGGGGCGGGGCCTCCTACGAGCAGTACTTC. The rearrangement joins TRBV2 to TRBJ2-7; TRBD2 is a possible D gene (6 bases). V was cut by 2 bases and J by 0 bases, with 11 bases left in between. CDR1 is SNHLY and CDR2 is FYNNEI in the germline V gene. This CDR3 is 15 amino acids long.

This clone was seen a few times. J is TRBJ1-2 and V is TRBV7-3; 8 bases match TRBD1. With V trimmed by 4 bases and J by 8 bases, 9 bases remained unmatched. CDR1 and CDR2 from the germline V gene are SGHTA and FQGTGA. The CDR3 spans 14 residues. The CDR3 DNA reads as TGTGCCAGCAGCTCTTCACCAGGGGGCAACGGCTACACCTTC. Translation gives CASSSSPGGNGYTF.

This clone was observed at least ten times. The V gene is TRBV15, the J gene TRBJ2-1, with TRBD1 matching over 10 bases. The CDR3 consists of 13 residues. V lost 5 bases to trimming and J lost 12 bases; unmatched junction nucleotides: 7. Germline CDR1 reads LNHNV; CDR2 reads YYDKDF (reference sequence). The CDR3 sequence: CATSPDRGRLQFF. For the CDR3, the DNA is TGTGCCACCAGCCCGGACAGGGGGAGGCTGCAGTTCTTC.

As regards this clone: In the same sample, other DNA sequences code for this CDR3. V usage is TRBV27 and J usage is TRBJ2-1; TRBD1 agrees at 7 bases. The CDR3 runs 13 residues. Trimming took 8 bases from V and 4 from J; bases not matched to a gene: 5. In germline, CDR1 is MNHEY, CDR2 SMNVEV (reference sequence). In DNA, the CDR3 is TGTGCCAGCCGTTGGGACAGATACAATGAGCAGTTCTTC. Protein product: CASRWDRYNEQFF.

This clone was observed a few times. V gene TRBV5-4 combines with J gene TRBJ2-1; D is unclear. The CDR3 is 12 residues long. The germline gives CDR1 SGHNT, CDR2 YYREEE (reference sequence). V was cut by 0 bases and J by 6 bases, with 4 bases left in between. CDR3 nucleotides: TGTGCCAGCAGCTTGGATGGCAATGAGCAGTTCTTC. Amino acids: CASSLDGNEQFF.

This chain links TRBV5-4 with TRBJ2-7; 7 bases fit TRBD1. After removal of 0 bases from V and 5 bases from J, the junction contained 2 bases not matched to a gene. The CDR3 length is 13 residues. CDR1 and CDR2 (germline): SGHNT, YYREEE (reference sequence). The CDR3 DNA is TGTGCCAGCAGCTTGGGACAGGGCAACGAGCAGTACTTC. It codes for CASSLGQGNEQYF.

The rearrangement uses TRBV27 and TRBJ2-3; possibly TRBD1 for D (6 bases). The V end was cut by 0 bases, the J end by 0 bases, with 25 bases between. The CDR3 has 21 amino acids. In germline, CDR1 is MNHEY, CDR2 SMNVEV (reference sequence). CDR3 amino acids: CASSLSVGAGRLQVSTDTQYF. CDR3 nucleotides: TGTGCCAGCAGTTTATCGGTGGGGGCGGGCCGACTCCAGGTTAGCACAGATACGCAGTATTTT.

Notes on this clone: With a far larger clone one base away, a read error is the likely cause. This sample includes further DNA sequences coding for the same CDR3. V is TRBV5-1 and J is TRBJ1-1; D is unclear. CDR1 SGHRS and CDR2 YFSETQ come from the germline V gene. CDR3 size: 13 residues. CDR3 DNA: TGTGCCAGCAGCTTGGAGACGAACACTGAAGCTTTCTTT. It encodes CASSLETNTEAFF.

The rearrangement joins TRBV30 to TRBJ1-1, with unresolved D. The germline gives CDR1 GTSNPN, CDR2 SVGIG (reference sequence). Between the trimmed V and J ends, which lost 8 bases and 0 bases, there was a span of 13 bases. The CDR3 is 13 amino acids. CDR3 residues: CARTEGLNTEAFF. The CDR3 DNA is TGTGCCCGGACGGAGGGCCTGAACACTGAAGCTTTCTTT.

The chain recombines TRBV11-2 with TRBJ2-3; 11 bases are shared with TRBD2. Trimming at V came to 4 bases and at J to 9 bases, leaving 9 bases not matched to a gene. The germline V gene encodes CDR1 SGHAT and CDR2 FQNNGV. The CDR3 spans 15 residues. CDR3 residues: CASSSLAGGPPTQYF. In nucleotides, the CDR3 is TGTGCCAGCAGCTCCCTAGCGGGAGGCCCGCCCACGCAGTATTTT.

This chain connects TRBV30 to TRBJ1-1; D unresolved. Germline V CDR1 and CDR2: GTSNPN, SVGIG (reference sequence). Deletions cut 3 bases from V and 5 bases from J, with 7 bases between. This CDR3 region has 11 residues. The CDR3 DNA follows: TGTGCCTGGAGATTTCAGACTGAAGCTTTCTTT. Protein sequence: CAWRFQTEAFF.

The chain combines TRBV2 with TRBJ1-2, with TRBD1 identical over 10 bases. CDR1 is SNHLY and CDR2 is FYNNEI in the germline V gene. CDR3 length: 12 residues. Trimming removed 7 bases from V and 6 bases from J; junction bases left unmatched: 2. The CDR3, as DNA: TGTGCCAGCACCGGGACAGGGGATGGCTACACCTTC. This translates into CASTGTGDGYTF. Supplemented by reference TRBV2 and TRBJ1-2, the full variable domain reads EPEVTQTPSHQVTQMGQEVILRCVPISNHLYFYWYRQILGQKVEFLVSFYNNEISEKSEIFDDQFSVERPDGSNFTLKIRSTKLEDSAMYFCASTGTGDGYTFGSGTRLTVV.

This clone has a count of ten or more. This rearrangement joins TRBV6-1 to TRBJ2-7, with D tentatively TRBD1 (6 bases). V lost 6 bases and J 3 bases, leaving 18 bases between the germline ends. This CDR3 is 15 amino acids long. Per the germline V gene, CDR1 is MNHNS and CDR2 is SASEGT. CDR3 in amino acids: CASRTKAGADYEQYF. The CDR3 DNA reads as TGTGCCAGCAGAACTAAGGCAGGGGCTGACTACGAGCAGTACTTC.

The DNA of the CDR3 is TGTGCCAGCAGCTTAGAGACAGGGTCCTACGAGCAGTACTTC. Translation gives CASSLETGSYEQYF. The chain has TRBV7-2 and TRBJ2-7; the match to TRBD1 covers 7 bases. CDR1 SGHTA and CDR2 FQGNSA come from the germline V gene. CDR3 length: 14 residues. The V gene end was trimmed by 1 base and the J gene end by 1 base; junction bases not matched to a gene: 1.

This clone has a count of ten or more. This rearrangement joins TRBV30 to TRBJ2-3; TRBD2 matches 10 bases. Germline CDR1 is GTSNPN and CDR2 is SVGIG (reference sequence). Unmatched junction bases numbered 5, after V lost 2 bases and J lost 6 bases. This CDR3 is 14 amino acids long. This CDR3 is CAWSWTSGRDTQYF. CDR3 bases: TGTGCCTGGAGTTGGACTAGCGGAAGGGATACGCAGTATTTT. The complete variable domain, with remaining parts taken from reference TRBV30 and TRBJ2-3, reads SQTIHQWPATLVQPVGSPLSLECTVEGTSNPNLYWYRQAAGRGLQLLFYSVGIGQISSEVPQNLSASRPQDRQFILSSKKLLLSDSGFYLCAWSWTSGRDTQYFGPGTRLTVL.

This clone was picked up a small number of times. The chain joins TRBV29-1 to TRBJ1-1, with D maybe TRBD1 (5 bases). The germline V gene encodes CDR1 SQVTM and CDR2 ANQGSEA. The CDR3 runs 16 residues. Trimming left V 4 bases short and J 0 bases short, with 18 bases between. CDR3 protein: CSVGGGDGGVNTEAFF. The CDR3 nucleotides are TGCAGCGTTGGTGGAGGAGATGGGGGTGTGAACACTGAAGCTTTCTTT.

The chain links TRBV9 to TRBJ2-7; TRBD2 aligns across 9 bases. V gave up 3 bases and J gave up 4 bases; unmatched junction bases: 11. This CDR3 comprises 16 residues. Germline V gives CDR1 SGDLS, CDR2 YYNGEE. CDR3 nucleotide sequence: TGTGCCAGCAGCGCCGGCCTGGCGGGAGGGATATACGAGCAGTACTTC. The encoded protein is CASSAGLAGGIYEQYF.

This clone appeared once. This may be a read error: a much more frequent sequence differs by one nucleotide. This chain uses TRBV30 with TRBJ2-1, with 8 nucleotides matching TRBD2. The CDR3 is made up of 15 amino acids. J was trimmed by 6 bases and V by 8 bases; bases with no gene match: 15. Germline V gene lookup returns CDR1 GTSNPN and CDR2 SVGIG (reference sequence). The CDR3 coding sequence is TGTGCCCGCCCCTTCCGAGCGGGAGATCTCAATGAGCAGTTCTTC. It codes for CARPFRAGDLNEQFF.